This note documents a single T cell receptor (beta chain) sequence. The CDR3 has 17 residues. V was pared by 4 bases and J by 5 bases, with 21 bases between. The data belong to a study of cytomegalovirus exposure and HLA in healthy donors. Primers for the PCR totalled 60 Vbeta and 13 Jbeta. Repertoires were generated with immunoSEQ multiplex PCR, while TCRdb's copy carries only in-frame clones and drops some. The table lists 90,000 to 120,000 clones, around 76% of them singletons. Sequencing was carried out using PBMCs. The sequence was collected from a man younger than 30 in good health and CMV-seronegative. The rearrangement joins TRBV23-1 to TRBJ1-5; TRBD1 is a possible D gene (6 bases). TRBV23-1 counts as an open reading frame of uncertain function. CDR3 bases: TGCGCCAGCAGTCCCTCCATTACAGGGAGTGGGCATCAGCCCCAGCATTTT. This encodes CASSPSITGSGHQPQHF.